This TCR beta chain is drawn from a study of blood T cell repertoires in COVID-19. Study information: T cells, B-cell-depleted T cells, or PBMCs provided the cDNA or gDNA that served as material.

The germline gives CDR1 MNHEY, CDR2 SMNVEV (reference sequence). V lost 1 base to trimming and J lost 7 bases, with 11 bases between them. The CDR3 consists of 15 residues. The table came from immunoSEQ multiplex PCR; TCRdb's copy has only in-frame clones and leaves some out. The table lists some 45,000 clones, more than 80% of them singletons. Patients in Seattle were enrolled during active infection, then followed longitudinally. The chain is built from TRBV27 and TRBJ1-6, with D perhaps TRBD1 (6 bases). The source of this sequence is a man between 60 and 70 years old with COVID-19, enrolled during active disease. The sequenced sample consisted of peripheral blood. Written as DNA, the CDR3 is TGTGCCAGCAGTTTATTGTGGGGGACAAATTCACCCCTCCACTTT. Its translation is CASSLLWGTNSPLHF.